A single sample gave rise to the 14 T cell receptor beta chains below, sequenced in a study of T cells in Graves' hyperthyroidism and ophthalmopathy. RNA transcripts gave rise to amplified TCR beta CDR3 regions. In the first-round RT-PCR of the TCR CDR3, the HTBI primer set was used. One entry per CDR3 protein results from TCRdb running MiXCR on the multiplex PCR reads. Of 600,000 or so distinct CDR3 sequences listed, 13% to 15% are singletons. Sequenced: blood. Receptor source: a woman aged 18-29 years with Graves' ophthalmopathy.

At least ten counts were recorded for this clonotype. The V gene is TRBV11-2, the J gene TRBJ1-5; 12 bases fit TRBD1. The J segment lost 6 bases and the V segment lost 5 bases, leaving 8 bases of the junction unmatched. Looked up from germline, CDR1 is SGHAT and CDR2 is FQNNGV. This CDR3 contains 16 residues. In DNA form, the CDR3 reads TGTGCCAGCAGCCTTACCGGGACAGGGGGCGTTCAGCCCCAGCATTTT. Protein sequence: CASSLTGTGGVQPQHF.

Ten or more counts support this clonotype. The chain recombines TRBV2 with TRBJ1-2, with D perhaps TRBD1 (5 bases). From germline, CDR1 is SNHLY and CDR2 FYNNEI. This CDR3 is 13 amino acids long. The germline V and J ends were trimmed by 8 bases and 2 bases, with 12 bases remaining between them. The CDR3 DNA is TGTGCCAGCGGGATTACAGGAAACTATGGCTACACCTTC. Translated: CASGITGNYGYTF.

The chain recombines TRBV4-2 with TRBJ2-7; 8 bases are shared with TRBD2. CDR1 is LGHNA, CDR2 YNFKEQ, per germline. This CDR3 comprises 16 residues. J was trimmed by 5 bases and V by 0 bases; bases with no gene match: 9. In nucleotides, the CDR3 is TGTGCCAGCAGCCAAGATCAGGCGGGAGGCTCTCACGAGCAGTACTTC. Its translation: CASSQDQAGGSHEQYF.

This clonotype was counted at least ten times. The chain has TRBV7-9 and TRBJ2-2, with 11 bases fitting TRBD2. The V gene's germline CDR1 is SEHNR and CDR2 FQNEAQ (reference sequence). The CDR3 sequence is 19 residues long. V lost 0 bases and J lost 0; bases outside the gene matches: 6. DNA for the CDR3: TGTGCCAGCAGCTTAGCGAGCAGGGGACTAGCGGCGAACACCGGGGAGCTGTTTTTT. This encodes CASSLASRGLAANTGELFF.

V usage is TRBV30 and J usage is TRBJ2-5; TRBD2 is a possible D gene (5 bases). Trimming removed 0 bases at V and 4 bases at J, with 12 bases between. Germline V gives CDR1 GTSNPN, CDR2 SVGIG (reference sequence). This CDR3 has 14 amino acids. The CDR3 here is CAWSVQTSGETQYF. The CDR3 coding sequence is TGTGCCTGGAGTGTACAAACTAGTGGAGAGACCCAGTACTTC.

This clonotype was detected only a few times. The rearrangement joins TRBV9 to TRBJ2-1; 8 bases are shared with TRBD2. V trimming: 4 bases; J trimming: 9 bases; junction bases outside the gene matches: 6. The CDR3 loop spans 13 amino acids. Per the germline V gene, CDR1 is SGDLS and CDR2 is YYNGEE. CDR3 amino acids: CASSSGLVGEQFF. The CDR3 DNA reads TGTGCCAGCAGCTCGGGACTAGTCGGTGAGCAGTTCTTC.

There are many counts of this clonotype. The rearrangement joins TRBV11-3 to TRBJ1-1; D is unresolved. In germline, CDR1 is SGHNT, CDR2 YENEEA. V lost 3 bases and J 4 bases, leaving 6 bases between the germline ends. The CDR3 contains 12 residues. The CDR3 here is CASSFGRTEAFF. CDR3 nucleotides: TGTGCCAGCAGCTTTGGTCGCACTGAAGCTTTCTTT.

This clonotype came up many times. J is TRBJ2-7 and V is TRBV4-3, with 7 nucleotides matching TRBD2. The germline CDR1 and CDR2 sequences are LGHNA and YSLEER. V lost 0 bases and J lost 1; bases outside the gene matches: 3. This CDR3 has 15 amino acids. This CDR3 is CASSQEASGSYEQYF. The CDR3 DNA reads TGCGCCAGCAGCCAAGAGGCTAGCGGTTCCTACGAGCAGTACTTC.

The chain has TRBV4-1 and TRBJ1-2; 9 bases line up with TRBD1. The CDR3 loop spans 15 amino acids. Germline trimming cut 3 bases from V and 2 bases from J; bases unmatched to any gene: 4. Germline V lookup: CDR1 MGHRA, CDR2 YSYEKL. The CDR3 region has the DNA TGCGCCAGCAGCCACCCGGGACAGGGCAACTATGGCTACACCTTC. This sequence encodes CASSHPGQGNYGYTF.

CDR3: CASSVELSLSGANVLTF. The CDR3 DNA reads as TGTGCCAGCAGCGTAGAGCTCAGTCTCTCTGGGGCCAACGTCCTGACTTTC. The rearrangement joins TRBV9 to TRBJ2-6; D ambiguous. The CDR3 runs 17 residues. The V end was cut by 0 bases, the J end by 0 bases, with 10 bases between. Per germline, CDR1 SGDLS and CDR2 YYNGEE. The full variable domain, completed using reference TRBV9 and TRBJ2-6, is DSGVTQTPKHLITATGQRVTLRCSPRSGDLSVYWYQQSLDQGLQFLIQYYNGEERAKGNILERFSAQQFPDLHSELNLSSLELGDSALYFCASSVELSLSGANVLTFGAGSRLTVL.

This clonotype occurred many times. The CDR3 DNA sequence: TGCGCCAGCAGCTGGAACGGGGGGTCCTACGAGCAGTACTTC. It translates to CASSWNGGSYEQYF. The gene calls are TRBV5-1 and TRBJ2-7, with 7 bases matching TRBD2. The V gene's germline CDR1 is SGHRS and CDR2 YFSETQ. CDR3 length equals 14 residues. V lost 3 bases, J lost 1 base, and 4 bases stayed unmatched.

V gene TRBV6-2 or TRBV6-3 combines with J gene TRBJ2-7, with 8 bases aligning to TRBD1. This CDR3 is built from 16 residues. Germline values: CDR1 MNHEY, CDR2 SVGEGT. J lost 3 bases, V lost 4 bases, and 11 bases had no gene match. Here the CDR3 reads CASSSRRGRSDYEQYF. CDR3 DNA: TGTGCCAGCAGTTCCCGCAGGGGGCGGTCCGACTACGAGCAGTACTTC.

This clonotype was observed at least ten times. Here the CDR3 reads CASSQGGADTQYF. The CDR3 DNA sequence: TGTGCCAGCAGCCAAGGGGGAGCAGATACGCAGTATTTT. The chain joins TRBV3-1 to TRBJ2-3, with D possibly matching TRBD2 (5 bases). The CDR3 covers 13 residues. Germline values: CDR1 LGHDT, CDR2 YNNKEL (reference sequence). V lost 1 base, J lost 4 bases, and 6 bases lay in between.

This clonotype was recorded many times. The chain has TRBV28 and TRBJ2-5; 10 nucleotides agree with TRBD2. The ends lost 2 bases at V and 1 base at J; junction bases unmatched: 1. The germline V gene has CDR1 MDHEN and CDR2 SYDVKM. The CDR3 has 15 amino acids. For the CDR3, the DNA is TGTGCCAGCAGTTTACTAGCGGGAGCCCAAGAGACCCAGTACTTC. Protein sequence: CASSLLAGAQETQYF.